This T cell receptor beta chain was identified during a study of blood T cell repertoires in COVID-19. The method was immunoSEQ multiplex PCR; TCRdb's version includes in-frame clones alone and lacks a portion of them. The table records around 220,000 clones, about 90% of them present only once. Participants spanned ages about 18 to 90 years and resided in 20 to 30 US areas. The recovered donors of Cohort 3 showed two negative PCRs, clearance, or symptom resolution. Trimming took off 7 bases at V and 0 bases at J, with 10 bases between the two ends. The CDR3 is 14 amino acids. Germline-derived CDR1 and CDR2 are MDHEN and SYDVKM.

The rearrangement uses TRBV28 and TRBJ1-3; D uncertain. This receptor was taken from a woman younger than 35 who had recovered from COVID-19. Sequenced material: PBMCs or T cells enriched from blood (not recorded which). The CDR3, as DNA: TGTGCCAGCAATCGGAGAGTCTCTGGAAACACCATATATTTT. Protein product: CASNRRVSGNTIYF.